Listed below are T cell receptor beta chains from one sample, sequenced in a study of PD-L1 blockade in urothelial cancer. Assay used: immunoSEQ multiplex PCR; TCRdb lists only in-frame clones, some missing. The data contain about 72,000 clones, 75% to 90% of them singletons. The specimen comprised PBMCs, sampled around atezolizumab (anti-PD-L1) treatment. The receptors were sampled from a man in his sixties with urothelial cancer. CDR3s include the opening cysteine and the closing phenylalanine or tryptophan. D genes are given only for firm matches. The size entry is marked missing in some rows and otherwise reads once, few, many or a size class.

V,D,J,size,CDR3
TRBV5-1,-,TRBJ2-6,-,CASSLAGSGANVLTF
TRBV19,TRBD1,TRBJ2-3,-,CASSKDRGLVDTQYF
TRBV29-1,-,TRBJ2-5,-,CSVDYQETQYF
TRBV11-3,TRBD2,TRBJ2-1,once,CASSHSGGYNEQFF
TRBV15,TRBD2,TRBJ2-7,-,CATSRELSSGSYEQYF
TRBV9,-,TRBJ1-3,once,CASSATPEGHGLGTIYF
TRBV6-1,TRBD2,TRBJ2-5,-,CASSEGLAGGGAETQYF
TRBV19,-,TRBJ1-2,-,CASSTWDFNNGGYTF
TRBV7-2,TRBD2,TRBJ2-3,-,CASSLMGLARDTQYF
TRBV6-5,-,TRBJ2-3,-,CASCRDTSTDTQYF
TRBV27,-,TRBJ2-3,-,CASKTTSTDTQYF
TRBV11-3,TRBD1,TRBJ2-7,-,CASSFLIGGTGHREQYF
TRBV18,-,TRBJ2-2,-,CASSPLPGDTGELFF
TRBV7-6,-,TRBJ2-1,-,CASSPRGQNWGGEQFF
TRBV9,TRBD2,TRBJ2-5,few,CASSPVDLAGQTQYF
TRBV28,TRBD1,TRBJ1-5,-,CASSSPTGGFDQPQHF
TRBV6-6,-,TRBJ2-2,-,CATRGTPSNTGELFF
TRBV30,-,TRBJ1-6,-,CAWSAPGSPLHF
TRBV19,-,TRBJ2-7,-,CASSIGSGSSHEQYF